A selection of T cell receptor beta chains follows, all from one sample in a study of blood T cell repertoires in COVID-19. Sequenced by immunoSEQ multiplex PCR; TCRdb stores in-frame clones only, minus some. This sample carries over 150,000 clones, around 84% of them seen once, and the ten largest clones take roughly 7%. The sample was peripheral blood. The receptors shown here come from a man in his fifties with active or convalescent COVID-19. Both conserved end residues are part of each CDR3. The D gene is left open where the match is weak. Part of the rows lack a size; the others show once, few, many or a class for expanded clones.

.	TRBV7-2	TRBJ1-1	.	CASTISGGVNTEAFF	TGTGCCAGCACGATATCCGGGGGTGTGAACACTGAAGCTTTCTTT
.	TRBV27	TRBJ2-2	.	CASSLFPGELFF	TGTGCCAGCAGTTTATTCCCGGGGGAGCTGTTTTTT
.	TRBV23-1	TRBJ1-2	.	CASTGEGLYGYTF	TGCGCCAGCACCGGGGAGGGTCTCTATGGCTACACCTTC
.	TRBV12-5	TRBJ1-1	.	CASGRTGGYTEAFF	TGTGCTAGTGGCCGTACCGGAGGGTACACTGAAGCTTTCTTT
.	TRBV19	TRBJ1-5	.	CASSIRANQPQHF	TGTGCCAGTAGTATTAGAGCGAATCAGCCCCAGCATTTT
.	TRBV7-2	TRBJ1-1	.	CASNPAGGRTEAFF	TGTGCCAGCAACCCGGCCGGGGGGCGGACTGAAGCTTTCTTT
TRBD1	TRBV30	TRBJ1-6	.	CAWERKTGGNSPLHF	TGTGCCTGGGAGCGAAAGACAGGGGGGAATTCACCCCTCCACTTT
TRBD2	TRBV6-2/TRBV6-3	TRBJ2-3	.	CASSYSPLAGGSRDTQYF	TGTGCCAGCAGTTACTCCCCCCTCGCGGGAGGTTCGAGAGATACGCAGTATTTT
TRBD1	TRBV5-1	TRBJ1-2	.	CASRAIPGQGNIYTF	TGCGCCAGCAGGGCAATACCCGGACAGGGGAACATTTACACCTTC
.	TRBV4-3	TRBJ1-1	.	CASSRSRGNTEAFF	TGCGCCAGCAGCCGATCCAGGGGAAACACTGAAGCTTTCTTT
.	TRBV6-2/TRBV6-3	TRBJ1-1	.	CASSYGAGGLTFF	TGTGCCAGCAGTTACGGGGCAGGCGGTTTGACTTTCTTT
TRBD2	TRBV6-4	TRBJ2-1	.	CASRGLAGTMKQFF	TGTGCCAGCAGGGGACTAGCGGGTACAATGAAGCAGTTCTTC
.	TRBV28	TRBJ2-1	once	CASSFQQTTSYNEQFF	TGTGCCAGCAGTTTCCAACAGACTACCTCCTACAATGAGCAGTTCTTC
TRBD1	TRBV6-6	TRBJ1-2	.	CASTELGTGIYGYTF	TGTGCCAGCACCGAATTAGGGACAGGGATCTATGGCTACACCTTC
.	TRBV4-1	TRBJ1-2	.	CASSQGAPVGGGGYTF	TGCGCCAGCAGCCAAGGGGCCCCCGTGGGGGGTGGCGGCTACACCTTC
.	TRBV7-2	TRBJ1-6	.	CASSGWRENSPLHF	TGTGCCAGCAGCGGATGGAGGGAGAATTCACCCCTCCACTTT
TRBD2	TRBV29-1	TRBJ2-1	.	CSVEDLRGGSYNEQFF	TGCAGCGTTGAAGATCTGCGGGGAGGGTCCTACAATGAGCAGTTCTTC
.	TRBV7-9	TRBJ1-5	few	CASSLQGNQPQHF	TGTGCCAGCAGCTTACAGGGCAATCAGCCCCAGCATTTT
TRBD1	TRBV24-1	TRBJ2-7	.	CATSDSGQPYEQYF	TGTGCCACCAGTGATTCGGGACAGCCGTACGAGCAGTACTTC